This TCR beta chain was recovered during a study of T cell responses to AZD1222 COVID-19 vaccine. Study-wide points: The donors showed a predominance of white British ancestry and of females, with possible underestimation of clonal diversity. Baseline seropositivity characterized only a handful of AZD1222 recipients.

The CDR3 length is 12 residues. Deletions cut 6 bases from V and 4 bases from J, with 9 bases between. The germline gives CDR1 SNHLY, CDR2 FYNNEI. Timing groups of about 4 and about 12 weeks for second doses were pooled. A note on this clone: Its antigen is unknown.

This table comes from immunoSEQ multiplex PCR, and its TCRdb copy is limited to in-frame clones, with some not included. The sample contains 70,000 to 90,000 clones, approximately 85% of which appear only once. This TCR was recovered from an adult who received the AZD1222 COVID-19 vaccine. The V and J genes are TRBV2 and TRBJ1-1; no firm D call. The sample consisted of peripheral blood, taken 28 days after the second AZD1222 dose. The CDR3 nucleotides are TGTGCCAGCAGCCCAGGCCCCACTGAAGCTTTCTTT. Translated: CASSPGPTEAFF.